A selection of T cell receptor beta chains follows, all from one sample in a study of T cell responses to AZD1222 COVID-19 vaccine. The table came from immunoSEQ multiplex PCR; TCRdb's copy has only in-frame clones and leaves some out. The table lists more than 150,000 clones, 90% to 95% of them singletons. Here the sequenced sample was peripheral blood, taken 28 days after the second AZD1222 dose. The receptor source for this set is an adult who received the AZD1222 COVID-19 vaccine. Both conserved end residues are part of each CDR3. The D gene is left open where the match is weak. Expanded clones get a size class; other rows say once, few or many, or leave the size out.

J gene: TRBJ1-2
V gene: TRBV7-2
clone size: .
D gene: .
CDR3 DNA: TGTGCCAGCAGCCTTACTCGACGTCTCTCCGGAGCGGCTAACTATGGCTACACCTTC
CDR3 protein: CASSLTRRLSGAANYGYTF

J gene: TRBJ2-1
V gene: TRBV7-3
clone size: once
D gene: TRBD1
CDR3 DNA: TGTGCCAGCAGCTCTACGGGACAGGCATACAATGAGCAGTTCTTC
CDR3 protein: CASSSTGQAYNEQFF

J gene: TRBJ2-3
V gene: TRBV10-1
clone size: .
D gene: TRBD1
CDR3 DNA: TGCGCCAGCAGTCGCCTTCGACAGGGATCAGATACGCAGTATTTT
CDR3 protein: CASSRLRQGSDTQYF

J gene: TRBJ2-7
V gene: TRBV4-3
clone size: .
D gene: .
CDR3 DNA: TGCGCCAGCAGCATGGGAAGTAGCCGAGCCTACGAGCAGTACTTC
CDR3 protein: CASSMGSSRAYEQYF

J gene: TRBJ1-4
V gene: TRBV30
clone size: once
D gene: .
CDR3 DNA: TGTGCTATCAAGTACAGGCGGAATGAAAAACTGTTTTTT
CDR3 protein: CAIKYRRNEKLFF

J gene: TRBJ1-1
V gene: TRBV19
clone size: .
D gene: .
CDR3 DNA: TGTGCCAGTAGTATTTTCCTGGGCACTGAAGCTTTCTTT
CDR3 protein: CASSIFLGTEAFF

J gene: TRBJ1-2
V gene: TRBV12-3/TRBV12-4
clone size: .
D gene: .
CDR3 DNA: TGTGCCAGCAGCCTGGGGCAGGGCTATGGCTACACCTTC
CDR3 protein: CASSLGQGYGYTF

J gene: TRBJ1-1
V gene: TRBV30
clone size: .
D gene: TRBD1
CDR3 DNA: TGTGCCTGGAGTGTACAGGGGGCCACTGAAGCTTTCTTT
CDR3 protein: CAWSVQGATEAFF

J gene: TRBJ2-1
V gene: TRBV24-1
clone size: .
D gene: TRBD1
CDR3 DNA: TGTGCCACCAGTGAGACAGGGGACAACTACAATGAGCAGTTCTTC
CDR3 protein: CATSETGDNYNEQFF

J gene: TRBJ2-1
V gene: TRBV30
clone size: .
D gene: TRBD2
CDR3 DNA: TGTGCCTGGAGTGCGAGCGGGAGGGCTTACAATGAGCAGTTCTTC
CDR3 protein: CAWSASGRAYNEQFF

J gene: TRBJ1-1
V gene: TRBV20-1
clone size: few
D gene: .
CDR3 DNA: TGCAGTGCTAGAAGATTTACTGAAGCTTTCTTT
CDR3 protein: CSARRFTEAFF

J gene: TRBJ2-1
V gene: TRBV6-5
clone size: once
D gene: .
CDR3 DNA: TGTGCCAGCAGGGTAGACAGTTCCTACAATGAGCAGTTCTTC
CDR3 protein: CASRVDSSYNEQFF

J gene: TRBJ1-2
V gene: TRBV3-1/TRBV3-2
clone size: .
D gene: .
CDR3 DNA: TGTGCCAGCAGCCAAGATTTGGGACCTTATGGCTACACCTTC
CDR3 protein: CASSQDLGPYGYTF

J gene: TRBJ1-1
V gene: TRBV12-3/TRBV12-4
clone size: .
D gene: .
CDR3 DNA: TGTGCCAGCAGTTTAGGGGGTGGAGCTTTCTTT
CDR3 protein: CASSLGGGAFF

J gene: TRBJ1-1
V gene: TRBV28
clone size: .
D gene: TRBD1
CDR3 DNA: TGTGCCAGCAGTCAACAGGGGGGGGGAACTGAAGCTTTCTTT
CDR3 protein: CASSQQGGGTEAFF

J gene: TRBJ1-2
V gene: TRBV3-1/TRBV3-2
clone size: .
D gene: .
CDR3 DNA: TGTGCCAGCAGCCATCCCTCGGTGGGCTACACCTTC
CDR3 protein: CASSHPSVGYTF

J gene: TRBJ1-1
V gene: TRBV27
clone size: once
D gene: .
CDR3 DNA: TGTGCCAGCAGTTCACATGTATGGCCTACCATAATGAACACTGAAGCTTTCTTT
CDR3 protein: CASSSHVWPTIMNTEAFF

J gene: TRBJ1-5
V gene: TRBV6-2/TRBV6-3
clone size: .
D gene: TRBD1
CDR3 DNA: TGTGCCAGCAGCCCGGACAGGGTGCGCCAGCCCCAGCATTTT
CDR3 protein: CASSPDRVRQPQHF

J gene: TRBJ1-1
V gene: TRBV6-1
clone size: .
D gene: TRBD1
CDR3 DNA: TGTGCCAGCAGTGAATTTTATGGGACAGGGCGCGTGAACACTGAAGCTTTCTTT
CDR3 protein: CASSEFYGTGRVNTEAFF

J gene: TRBJ2-1
V gene: TRBV28
clone size: .
D gene: .
CDR3 DNA: TGTGCCAGCAGTTTAAGAGGATACAATGAGCAGTTCTTC
CDR3 protein: CASSLRGYNEQFF

J gene: TRBJ1-6
V gene: TRBV9
clone size: .
D gene: .
CDR3 DNA: TGTGCCAGCAGCGTAGTCGACCGGGGTAATTCACCCCTCCACTTT
CDR3 protein: CASSVVDRGNSPLHF

J gene: TRBJ1-2
V gene: TRBV2
clone size: .
D gene: TRBD1
CDR3 DNA: TGTGCCAGCAGTTATAAGGGGATAACAGGGGGCTGGGGATATGGCTACACCTTC
CDR3 protein: CASSYKGITGGWGYGYTF

J gene: TRBJ2-1
V gene: TRBV20-1
clone size: .
D gene: .
CDR3 DNA: TGCAGTGCCCGCCGCGATGAGCAGTTCTTC
CDR3 protein: CSARRDEQFF

J gene: TRBJ1-1
V gene: TRBV28
clone size: .
D gene: .
CDR3 DNA: TGTGCCAGCAGTTTATTTTTAGGGACGAACACTGAAGCTTTCTTT
CDR3 protein: CASSLFLGTNTEAFF

J gene: TRBJ1-5
V gene: TRBV27
clone size: once
D gene: .
CDR3 DNA: TGTGCCAGCAGTCCCCAGGTCTGGGGCAGGGGAATGAATCAGCCCCAGCATTTT
CDR3 protein: CASSPQVWGRGMNQPQHF

J gene: TRBJ2-7
V gene: TRBV4-1
clone size: .
D gene: .
CDR3 DNA: TGCGCCAGCAGCCAACCGGGACTTTTCGCCTACGAGCAGTACTTC
CDR3 protein: CASSQPGLFAYEQYF

J gene: TRBJ1-5
V gene: TRBV19
clone size: .
D gene: .
CDR3 DNA: TGTGCCAGTACTAACATGGCGGCTTCGGGCAATCAGCCCCAGCATTTT
CDR3 protein: CASTNMAASGNQPQHF

J gene: TRBJ2-3
V gene: TRBV5-1
clone size: .
D gene: .
CDR3 DNA: TGCGCCAGCAGCTTGGCCCCCGGGCCGGGGGATACGCAGTATTTT
CDR3 protein: CASSLAPGPGDTQYF

J gene: TRBJ2-2
V gene: TRBV5-5
clone size: .
D gene: .
CDR3 DNA: TGTGCCAGCAGCCAAAAGGGGATGACTGACACCGGGGAGCTGTTTTTT
CDR3 protein: CASSQKGMTDTGELFF

J gene: TRBJ1-6
V gene: TRBV28
clone size: .
D gene: .
CDR3 DNA: TGTGCCAGCCTCTTGGCGGGTACGAATTCACCCCTCCACTTT
CDR3 protein: CASLLAGTNSPLHF

J gene: TRBJ2-3
V gene: TRBV6-2/TRBV6-3
clone size: .
D gene: .
CDR3 DNA: TGTGCCAGCAGTTACCCCCTCCAGCACTCTGGAATCGCGGGCCCAGATACGCAGTATTTT
CDR3 protein: CASSYPLQHSGIAGPDTQYF

J gene: TRBJ2-7
V gene: TRBV13
clone size: .
D gene: TRBD2
CDR3 DNA: TGTGCCAGCAGCCCGGTCGGACTAGCGCAGGAGCAGTACTTC
CDR3 protein: CASSPVGLAQEQYF

J gene: TRBJ2-7
V gene: TRBV9
clone size: .
D gene: TRBD1
CDR3 DNA: TGTGCCAGCAGCGAGGCCGGGACAGGTAACTCCTACGAGCAGTACTTC
CDR3 protein: CASSEAGTGNSYEQYF

J gene: TRBJ2-1
V gene: TRBV6-1
clone size: .
D gene: .
CDR3 DNA: TGTGCCAGCAGTGAAGGTAGTGAGGTGCGGTTCTTC
CDR3 protein: CASSEGSEVRFF

J gene: TRBJ2-2
V gene: TRBV5-1
clone size: .
D gene: .
CDR3 DNA: TGCGCCAGCAGCGGTCAGCCCCGGGGCACCGGGGAGCTGTTTTTT
CDR3 protein: CASSGQPRGTGELFF

J gene: TRBJ2-7
V gene: TRBV9
clone size: .
D gene: .
CDR3 DNA: TGTGCCAGCAGCCAACGCTACGAGCAGTACTTC
CDR3 protein: CASSQRYEQYF

J gene: TRBJ2-2
V gene: TRBV5-1
clone size: .
D gene: TRBD2
CDR3 DNA: TGCGCCAGCAGCGGCGGGACTAGCGGGGGCGGGGAGCTGTTTTTT
CDR3 protein: CASSGGTSGGGELFF

J gene: TRBJ2-1
V gene: TRBV5-4
clone size: .
D gene: TRBD2
CDR3 DNA: TGTGCCAGCAGCCTCAGCGGGAGCGTTTCCTACAATGAGCAGTTCTTC
CDR3 protein: CASSLSGSVSYNEQFF

J gene: TRBJ1-2
V gene: TRBV7-3
clone size: .
D gene: TRBD1
CDR3 DNA: TGTGCCAGCAGCTTAGCACAGGGGATGAGTGGCTACACCTTC
CDR3 protein: CASSLAQGMSGYTF

J gene: TRBJ2-1
V gene: TRBV3-1/TRBV3-2
clone size: .
D gene: TRBD2
CDR3 DNA: TGTGCCAGCAGCCAAGGGACTAGCGGGAGGGGAAATGAGCAGTTCTTC
CDR3 protein: CASSQGTSGRGNEQFF

J gene: TRBJ2-5
V gene: TRBV5-1
clone size: once
D gene: .
CDR3 DNA: TGCGCCAGCAGCTTGGGGGGCCGGCAAGAGACCCAGTACTTC
CDR3 protein: CASSLGGRQETQYF

J gene: TRBJ1-2
V gene: TRBV11-2
clone size: .
D gene: .
CDR3 DNA: TGTGCCAGCAGCCCTCAACAGGCTTCTAACTATGGCTACACCTTC
CDR3 protein: CASSPQQASNYGYTF

J gene: TRBJ2-3
V gene: TRBV10-1
clone size: .
D gene: .
CDR3 DNA: TGCGCCAGCAGTGAGCGGGGGGCCACAGATACGCAGTATTTT
CDR3 protein: CASSERGATDTQYF

J gene: TRBJ2-7
V gene: TRBV5-1
clone size: .
D gene: TRBD1
CDR3 DNA: TGCGCCAGCAGCGAGGGGGGAGGACAGGGGTACGAGCAGTACTTC
CDR3 protein: CASSEGGGQGYEQYF

J gene: TRBJ2-3
V gene: TRBV5-4
clone size: .
D gene: TRBD2
CDR3 DNA: TGTGCCAGCAGCCGGATAATAGCGGGAGGCACAGATACGCAGTATTTT
CDR3 protein: CASSRIIAGGTDTQYF

J gene: TRBJ2-1
V gene: TRBV6-5
clone size: .
D gene: .
CDR3 DNA: TGTGCCAGCAGTTATCAGGGCAGGGGTGATGAGCAGTTCTTC
CDR3 protein: CASSYQGRGDEQFF

J gene: TRBJ2-3
V gene: TRBV30
clone size: once
D gene: TRBD2
CDR3 DNA: TGTGCCTGGTCGACTAGCGGCACAGATACGCAGTATTTT
CDR3 protein: CAWSTSGTDTQYF

J gene: TRBJ2-7
V gene: TRBV6-5
clone size: .
D gene: .
CDR3 DNA: TGTGCCACCACTTCTGGGGGAATCTACGAGCAGTACTTC
CDR3 protein: CATTSGGIYEQYF

J gene: TRBJ1-2
V gene: TRBV6-5
clone size: .
D gene: .
CDR3 DNA: TGTGCCAGCAGCCCCGGGGGGGCTCACTATGGCTACACCTTC
CDR3 protein: CASSPGGAHYGYTF

J gene: TRBJ1-4
V gene: TRBV2
clone size: .
D gene: .
CDR3 DNA: TGTGCCAGCAGGACAGGACAGTATAATGAAAAACTGTTTTTT
CDR3 protein: CASRTGQYNEKLFF

J gene: TRBJ1-2
V gene: TRBV13
clone size: .
D gene: TRBD1
CDR3 DNA: TGTGCCAGCAGGGAGGGGGCGGGCTATGGCTACACCTTC
CDR3 protein: CASREGAGYGYTF

J gene: TRBJ1-4
V gene: TRBV3-1/TRBV3-2
clone size: .
D gene: TRBD1
CDR3 DNA: TGTGCCAGCGGCCCGGGACAGGGGGAAAAACTGTTTTTT
CDR3 protein: CASGPGQGEKLFF